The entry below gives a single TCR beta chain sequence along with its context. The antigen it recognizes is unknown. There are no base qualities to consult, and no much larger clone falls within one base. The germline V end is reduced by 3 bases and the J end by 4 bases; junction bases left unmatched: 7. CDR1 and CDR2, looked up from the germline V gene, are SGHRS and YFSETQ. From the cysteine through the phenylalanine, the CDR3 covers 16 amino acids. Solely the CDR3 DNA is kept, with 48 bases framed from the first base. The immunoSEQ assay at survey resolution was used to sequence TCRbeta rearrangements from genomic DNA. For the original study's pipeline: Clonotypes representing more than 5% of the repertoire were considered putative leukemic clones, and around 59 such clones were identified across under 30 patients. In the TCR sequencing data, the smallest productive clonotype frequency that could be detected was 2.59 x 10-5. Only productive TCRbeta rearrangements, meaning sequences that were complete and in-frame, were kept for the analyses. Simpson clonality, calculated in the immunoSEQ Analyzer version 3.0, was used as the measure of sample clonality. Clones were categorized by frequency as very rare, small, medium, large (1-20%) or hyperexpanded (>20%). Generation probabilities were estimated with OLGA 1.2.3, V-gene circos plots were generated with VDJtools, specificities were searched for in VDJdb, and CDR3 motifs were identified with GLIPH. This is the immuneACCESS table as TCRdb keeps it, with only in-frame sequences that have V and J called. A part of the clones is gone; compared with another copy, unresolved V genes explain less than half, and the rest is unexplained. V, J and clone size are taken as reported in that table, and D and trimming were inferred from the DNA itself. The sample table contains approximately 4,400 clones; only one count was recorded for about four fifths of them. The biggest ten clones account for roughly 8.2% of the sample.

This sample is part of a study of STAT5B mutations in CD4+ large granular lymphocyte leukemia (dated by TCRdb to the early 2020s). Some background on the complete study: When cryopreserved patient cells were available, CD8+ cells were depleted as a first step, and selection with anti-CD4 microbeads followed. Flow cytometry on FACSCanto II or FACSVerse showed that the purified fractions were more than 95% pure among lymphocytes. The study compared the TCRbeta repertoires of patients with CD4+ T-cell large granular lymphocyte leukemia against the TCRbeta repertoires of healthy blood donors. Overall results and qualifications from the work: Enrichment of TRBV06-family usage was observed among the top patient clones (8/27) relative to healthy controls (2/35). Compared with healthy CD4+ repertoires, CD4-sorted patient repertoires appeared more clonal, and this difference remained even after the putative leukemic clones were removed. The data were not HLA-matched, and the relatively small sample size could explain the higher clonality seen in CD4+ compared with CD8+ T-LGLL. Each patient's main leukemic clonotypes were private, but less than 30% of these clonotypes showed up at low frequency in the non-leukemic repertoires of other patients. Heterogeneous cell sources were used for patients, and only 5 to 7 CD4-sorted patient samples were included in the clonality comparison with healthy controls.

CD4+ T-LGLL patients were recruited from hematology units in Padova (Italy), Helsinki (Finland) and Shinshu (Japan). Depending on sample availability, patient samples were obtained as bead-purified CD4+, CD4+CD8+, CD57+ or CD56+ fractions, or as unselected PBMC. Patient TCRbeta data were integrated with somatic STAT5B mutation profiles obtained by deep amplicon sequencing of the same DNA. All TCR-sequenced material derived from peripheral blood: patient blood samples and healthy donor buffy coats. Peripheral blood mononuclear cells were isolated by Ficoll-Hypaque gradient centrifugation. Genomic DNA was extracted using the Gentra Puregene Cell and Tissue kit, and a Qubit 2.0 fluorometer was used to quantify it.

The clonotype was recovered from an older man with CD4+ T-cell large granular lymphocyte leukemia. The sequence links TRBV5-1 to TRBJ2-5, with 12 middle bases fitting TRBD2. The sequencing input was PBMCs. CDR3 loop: CASSSRLAGVRETQYF. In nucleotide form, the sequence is TGCGCCAGCAGCTCAAGACTAGCGGGAGTGAGAGAGACCCAGTACTTC.